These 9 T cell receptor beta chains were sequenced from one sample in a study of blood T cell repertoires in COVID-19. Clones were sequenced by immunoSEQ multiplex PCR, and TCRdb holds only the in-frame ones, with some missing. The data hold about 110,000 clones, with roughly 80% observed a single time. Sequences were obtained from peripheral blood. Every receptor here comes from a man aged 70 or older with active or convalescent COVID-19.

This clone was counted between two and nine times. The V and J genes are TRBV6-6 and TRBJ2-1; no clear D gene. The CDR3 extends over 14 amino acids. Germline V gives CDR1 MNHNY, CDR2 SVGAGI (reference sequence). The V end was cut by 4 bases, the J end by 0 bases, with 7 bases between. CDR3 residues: CASSSSGSYNEQFF. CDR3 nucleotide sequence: TGTGCCAGCAGTTCATCAGGCTCCTACAATGAGCAGTTCTTC.

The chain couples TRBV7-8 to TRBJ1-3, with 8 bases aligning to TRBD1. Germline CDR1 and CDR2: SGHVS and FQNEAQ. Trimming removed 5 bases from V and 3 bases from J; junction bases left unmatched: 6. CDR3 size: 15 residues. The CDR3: CASSPFRGLGNTIYF. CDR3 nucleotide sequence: TGTGCCAGCAGCCCCTTCAGGGGGCTTGGAAACACCATATATTTT.

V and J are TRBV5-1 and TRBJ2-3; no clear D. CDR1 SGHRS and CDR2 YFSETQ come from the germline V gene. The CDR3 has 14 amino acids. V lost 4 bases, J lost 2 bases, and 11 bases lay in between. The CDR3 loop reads CASSPGSLTDTQYF. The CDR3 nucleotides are TGCGCCAGCAGCCCTGGTAGCCTCACAGATACGCAGTATTTT.

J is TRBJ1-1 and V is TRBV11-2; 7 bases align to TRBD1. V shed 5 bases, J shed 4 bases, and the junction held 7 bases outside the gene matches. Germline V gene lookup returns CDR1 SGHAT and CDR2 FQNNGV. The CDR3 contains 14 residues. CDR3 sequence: CASSMDRWSTEAFF. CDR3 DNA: TGTGCCAGCAGCATGGACAGGTGGAGCACTGAAGCTTTCTTT.

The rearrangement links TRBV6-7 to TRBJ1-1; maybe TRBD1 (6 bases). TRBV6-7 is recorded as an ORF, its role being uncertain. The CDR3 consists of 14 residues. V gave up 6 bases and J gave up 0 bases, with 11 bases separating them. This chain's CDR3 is CASSRDKMNTEAFF. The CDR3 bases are TGTGCCAGCAGCCGGGACAAAATGAACACTGAAGCTTTCTTT.

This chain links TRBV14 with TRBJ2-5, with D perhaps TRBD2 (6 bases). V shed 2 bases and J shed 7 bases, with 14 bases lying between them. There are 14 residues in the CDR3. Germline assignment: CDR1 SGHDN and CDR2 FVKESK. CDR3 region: CASSQRWDSRTQYF. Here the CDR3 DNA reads TGTGCCAGCAGCCAAAGATGGGACTCGAGGACCCAGTACTTC.

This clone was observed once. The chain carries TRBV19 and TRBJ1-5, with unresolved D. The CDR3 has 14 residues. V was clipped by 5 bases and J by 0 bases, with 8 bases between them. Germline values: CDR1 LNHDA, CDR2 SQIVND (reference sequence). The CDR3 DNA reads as TGTGCCAGTAGTCTTTACAGTAGCAATCAGCCCCAGCATTTT. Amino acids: CASSLYSSNQPQHF.

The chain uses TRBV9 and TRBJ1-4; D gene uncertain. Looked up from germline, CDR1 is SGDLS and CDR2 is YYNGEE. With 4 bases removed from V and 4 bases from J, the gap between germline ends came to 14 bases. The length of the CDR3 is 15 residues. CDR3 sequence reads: CASSPGRENNEKLFF. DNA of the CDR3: TGTGCCAGCAGCCCCGGACGGGAGAATAATGAAAAACTGTTTTTT.

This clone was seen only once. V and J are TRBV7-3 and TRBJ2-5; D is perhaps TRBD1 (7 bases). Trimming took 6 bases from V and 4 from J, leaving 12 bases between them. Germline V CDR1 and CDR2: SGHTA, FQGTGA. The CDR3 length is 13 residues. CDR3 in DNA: TGTGCCAGCAGTAACAGGGGAGGAGAGACCCAGTACTTC. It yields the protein CASSNRGGETQYF.